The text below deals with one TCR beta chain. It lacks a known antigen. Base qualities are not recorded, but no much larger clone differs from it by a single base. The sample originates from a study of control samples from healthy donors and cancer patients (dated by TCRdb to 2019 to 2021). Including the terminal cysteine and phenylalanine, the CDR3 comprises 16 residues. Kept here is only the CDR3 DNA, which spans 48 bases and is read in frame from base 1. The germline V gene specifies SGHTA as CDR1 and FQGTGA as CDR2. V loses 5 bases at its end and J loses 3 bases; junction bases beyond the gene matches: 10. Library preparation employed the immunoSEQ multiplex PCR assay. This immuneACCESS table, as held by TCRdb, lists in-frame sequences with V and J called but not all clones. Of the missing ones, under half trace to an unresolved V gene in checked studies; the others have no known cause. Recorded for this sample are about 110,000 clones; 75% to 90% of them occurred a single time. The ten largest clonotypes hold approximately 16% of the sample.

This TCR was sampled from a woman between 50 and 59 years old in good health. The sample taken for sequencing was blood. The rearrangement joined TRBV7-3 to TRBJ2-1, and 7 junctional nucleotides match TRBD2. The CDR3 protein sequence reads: CASSRERDPNYNEQFF. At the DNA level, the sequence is TGTGCCAGCAGCCGCGAGCGGGACCCTAACTACAATGAGCAGTTCTTC.